There are a few counts of the clone carrying this TCR beta chain. What it recognizes is unknown. The record originates from a study of HIV-infected patients and healthy controls. Study-wide findings and caveats: MAIT alpha-chain CDR3s were frequent in healthy controls, depleted in HIV+.

The repertoire came from unfractionated whole blood and reflected all unsorted peripheral T cells. 500 ng RNA was reverse transcribed with alpha and beta constant-region primers. Alpha and beta chain libraries were made separately by chain-specific third strand synthesis with multiplexing indices. TCRdb reprocessed the 5' RACE reads with MiXCR, giving one entry per CDR3 protein. The profile shows 15,000 to 20,000 distinct CDR3 sequences, roughly 9.3% of them singletons. The CDR3 spans 17 residues. Losses at the gene ends were 5 bases for V and 4 bases for J; bases not matched to a gene: 15. Germline CDR1 and CDR2: SGHAT and FQNNGV.

The source of this sequence is an adult in good health. The V gene is TRBV11-2, the J gene TRBJ1-2; 8 positions match TRBD1. Sequencing was done on a sample of blood. CDR3 coding DNA: TGTGCCAGCAGCCCTTTCCTCAGGGGGCGCCGGAGCTATGGCTACACCTTC. Translation gives CASSPFLRGRRSYGYTF.